These 22 T cell receptor beta chains share one sample of origin, sequenced in a study of T-cell reconstitution after alpha-beta-depleted transplantation in children (dated by TCRdb to 2015 to 2016). The library came from PCR. TCRdb records Illumina HiSeq 2500 as the sequencer. Molecular barcoding was employed in the preparation of TCR libraries, with unique molecular identifiers being used to normalize TCRbeta repertoire quantification. Clones were called with MiXCR by TCRdb after fastp trimmed the public reads at Q25, and only in-frame beta chains were retained. All rows with the same CDR3 protein become a single entry with the most common DNA and genes. This sample is represented by some 200,000 distinct CDR3 sequences; 13% to 15% of them were singletons. The top ten clonotypes cover 13% of the sample. The source was PBMCs from the stem cell graft donor, collected from the stem cell graft. The source is a human donor who donated a stem cell graft to a child with acute lymphoblastic leukemia.

This clonotype has a count of ten or more. The chain links TRBV20-1 to TRBJ2-3; TRBD2 matches at 7 bases. The germline CDR1 and CDR2 sequences are DFQATT and SNEGSKA (reference sequence). The V and J ends lost 7 bases and 4 bases, in that order; junction bases with no gene match: 11. CDR3 length equals 14 residues. The CDR3 is CSVRAGRSADTQYF. As DNA, the CDR3 is TGCAGTGTCAGAGCGGGAAGATCCGCAGATACGCAGTATTTT.

This clonotype was picked up many times. The genes are TRBV10-2 and TRBJ2-7; D is ambiguous. Deletions cut 2 bases from V and 4 bases from J, with 12 bases between. The CDR3 runs 14 residues. The germline V gene has CDR1 WSHSY and CDR2 SAAADI. The chain's CDR3 is CASSEARRPYEQYF. CDR3 DNA: TGCGCCAGCAGTGAGGCGCGGCGGCCATACGAGCAGTACTTC.

This clonotype was counted at least ten times. The chain links TRBV27 to TRBJ2-7; D unresolved. Trimming removed 2 bases at V and 3 bases at J, with 14 bases between. The CDR3 runs to 15 residues. Per the germline V gene, CDR1 is MNHEY and CDR2 is SMNVEV (reference sequence). CDR3 DNA sequence: TGTGCCAGCAGTTTAAAGGGTTTGGCTAGCTACGAGCAGTACTTC. Translating gives CASSLKGLASYEQYF.

The chain is built from TRBV20-1 and TRBJ2-5, with D possibly being TRBD2 (6 bases). The V and J ends lost 6 bases and 2 bases respectively, with 25 bases between them. Germline CDR1 reads DFQATT; CDR2 reads SNEGSKA (reference sequence). The length of the CDR3 is 17 residues. Here the CDR3 reads CSAHNSAAAGLQETQYF. The CDR3 coding sequence is TGCAGTGCCCACAACTCTGCAGCGGCGGGGCTACAAGAGACCCAGTACTTC.

This clonotype was seen many times. The chain carries TRBV5-1 and TRBJ2-7; tentative D call: TRBD2 (5 bases). The germline CDR1 and CDR2 sequences are SGHRS and YFSETQ. The CDR3 covers 14 residues. V lost 0 bases and J 6 bases, leaving 13 bases between the germline ends. The chain's CDR3 is CASSLGTQAGEQYF. CDR3 bases: TGCGCCAGCAGCTTGGGGACCCAGGCGGGCGAGCAGTACTTC.

In this sample, this clonotype turned up many times. The rearrangement links TRBV20-1 to TRBJ2-7; 8 bases line up with TRBD2. The CDR3 consists of 14 residues. The trim removed 4 bases at V and 1 base at J, leaving 6 bases unmatched. CDR1 is DFQATT and CDR2 is SNEGSKA in the germline V gene (reference sequence). CDR3 nucleotides: TGCAGTGCTATTGGTAGCGGGGAATCCTACGAGCAGTACTTC. Protein sequence: CSAIGSGESYEQYF.

In its sample, this clonotype was seen a few times. The CDR3, as DNA: TGTGCCAGCAGCCAAAGAGAGTATTCACCCCTCCACTTT. As protein: CASSQREYSPLHF. The chain carries TRBV12-3 or TRBV12-4 and TRBJ1-6; D is ambiguous. V was trimmed by 6 bases and J by 8 bases, leaving 11 bases between them. The CDR3 is 13 amino acids.

The gene calls are TRBV20-1 and TRBJ2-1; 13 bases line up with TRBD2. The CDR3 consists of 15 residues. With 1 base clipped from V and 6 bases from J, the junction kept 3 bases outside the gene matches. The V gene's germline CDR1 is DFQATT and CDR2 SNEGSKA (reference sequence). CDR3 bases: TGCAGTGCTAGAGGGACTAGCGGGAGATTCAATGAGCAGTTCTTC. It yields the protein CSARGTSGRFNEQFF.

The table lists this clonotype with many counts. The rearrangement uses TRBV29-1 and TRBJ1-3, with 7 bases fitting TRBD1. The germline V gene encodes CDR1 SQVTM and CDR2 ANQGSEA. This CDR3 has 13 amino acids. V lost 6 bases, J lost 2 bases, and 4 bases stayed unmatched. This CDR3 is CSVDTGAGNTIYF. The CDR3 DNA reads TGCAGCGTGGATACAGGGGCTGGAAACACCATATATTTT.

Many counts were recorded for this clonotype. The chain's CDR3 is CSADRNSYGYTF. CDR3 DNA: TGCAGTGCCGACAGGAACTCTTATGGCTACACCTTC. This chain joins TRBV20-1 and TRBJ1-2; D perhaps matches TRBD1 (6 bases). Germline V gene data show CDR1 as DFQATT and CDR2 as SNEGSKA (reference sequence). The V and J ends lost 6 bases and 5 bases respectively, with 13 bases between them. This CDR3 comprises 12 residues.

This clonotype was found many times. CDR3: CASSLGPTNTEAFF. For the CDR3, the DNA is TGCGCCAGCAGCTTGGGTCCGACCAACACTGAAGCTTTCTTT. This sequence joins TRBV5-1 and TRBJ1-1, with no clear D. This CDR3 has 14 amino acids. In germline, CDR1 is SGHRS, CDR2 YFSETQ. Trimming took off 0 bases at V and 2 bases at J, with 8 bases between the two ends. Complete variable domain (other parts from reference TRBV5-1 and TRBJ1-1): KAGVTQTPRYLIKTRGQQVTLSCSPISGHRSVSWYQQTPGQGLQFLFEYFSETQRNKGNFPGRFSGRQFSNSRSEMNVSTLELGDSALYLCASSLGPTNTEAFFGQGTRLTVV.

Of note for this clonotype: This may come from a read error, since a much larger clone is one base off. CDR3 amino acids: CASSLLGRGDVQYF. The CDR3 nucleotides are TGTGCCAGCAGCCTCCTCGGTCGGGGTGACGTTCAGTACTTC. The chain joins TRBV7-9 to TRBJ2-4; TRBD2 might be the D (5 bases). CDR3 size: 14 residues. CDR1 is SEHNR and CDR2 is FQNEAQ in the germline V gene (reference sequence). Trimming took 5 bases from V and 11 from J, leaving 19 bases between them. The whole variable domain, remainder taken from reference TRBV7-9 and TRBJ2-4, is DTGVSQNPRHKITKRGQNVTFRCDPISEHNRLYWYRQTLGQGPEFLTYFQNEAQLEKSRLLSDRFSAERPKGSFSTLEIQRTEQGDSAMYLCASSLLGRGDVQYFGAGTRLSVL.

This clonotype has a count of ten or more. This rearrangement joins TRBV19 to TRBJ2-1; possibly TRBD2 for D (6 bases). The ends were cut back, 3 bases at V and 6 bases at J, with 12 bases in the middle. The CDR3 loop spans 14 amino acids. Germline V gene data show CDR1 as LNHDA and CDR2 as SQIVND (reference sequence). This chain's CDR3 is CASSIGGMGNEQFF. Written as DNA, the CDR3 is TGTGCCAGTAGTATCGGCGGGATGGGCAATGAGCAGTTCTTC.

CDR3 sequence: CASTLRGTSKRTYEQYF. CDR3 DNA sequence: TGTGCCAGCACCCTTAGAGGAACTAGCAAGCGCACCTACGAGCAGTACTTC. The rearrangement uses TRBV6-1 and TRBJ2-7, with TRBD2 as a possible D gene (6 bases). This CDR3 contains 17 residues. Per germline, CDR1 MNHNS and CDR2 SASEGT. Deletions cut 7 bases from V and 2 bases from J, with 24 bases between.

The chain couples TRBV7-9 to TRBJ2-7, with TRBD1 matching over 10 bases. V shed 0 bases and J 2 bases; nucleotides not matched to a gene: 7. Germline V gene lookup returns CDR1 SEHNR and CDR2 FQNEAQ (reference sequence). CDR3 size: 17 residues. DNA of the CDR3: TGTGCCAGCAGCTTAGCGCGTGGGACAGGGGAGACCTACGAGCAGTACTTC. Translation: CASSLARGTGETYEQYF. The full variable domain, its missing parts supplied by reference TRBV7-9 and TRBJ2-7, is DTGVSQNPRHKITKRGQNVTFRCDPISEHNRLYWYRQTLGQGPEFLTYFQNEAQLEKSRLLSDRFSAERPKGSFSTLEIQRTEQGDSAMYLCASSLARGTGETYEQYFGPGTRLTVT.

A few counts support this clonotype. The chain uses TRBV30 and TRBJ1-1; D not resolved. The CDR3 spans 11 residues. CDR1 is GTSNPN and CDR2 is SVGIG in the germline V gene (reference sequence). V was clipped by 7 bases and J by 8 bases, with 14 bases between them. In nucleotides, the CDR3 is TGTGCCTCCATGGACGGATCGGAAGCTTTCTTT. Translating gives CASMDGSEAFF.

This clonotype has ten or more counts. V gene TRBV12-3 or TRBV12-4 combines with J gene TRBJ2-5; D is unclear. Trimming left V 11 bases short and J 5 bases short, with 6 bases between. The CDR3 length is 9 residues. CDR3 loop: CAGTETQYF. CDR3 coding DNA: TGTGCCGGAACGGAGACCCAGTACTTC.

The table lists this clonotype with many counts. This rearrangement joins TRBV4-1 to TRBJ1-1; 9 bases map to TRBD1. The junction had 4 bases not matched to a gene; V was cut back by 2 bases and J by 0 bases. The CDR3 runs 16 residues. From germline, CDR1 is MGHRA and CDR2 YSYEKL. The CDR3 protein is CASSQPGQGMNTEAFF. The CDR3 DNA follows: TGCGCCAGCAGCCAACCCGGACAGGGGATGAACACTGAAGCTTTCTTT.

This clonotype was recorded at least ten times. The chain combines TRBV4-1 with TRBJ2-3; D ambiguous. This CDR3 region has 16 residues. V lost 1 base and J 0 bases, leaving 11 bases between the germline ends. Germline CDR1 MGHRA, CDR2 YSYEKL. The CDR3 spells CASSQVARRSTDTQYF. In nucleotides, the CDR3 is TGCGCCAGCAGCCAAGTGGCCAGACGAAGCACAGATACGCAGTATTTT.

This clonotype was observed a handful of times. This chain links TRBV20-1 with TRBJ1-1, with 7 bases fitting TRBD1. This CDR3 contains 14 residues. Germline V gives CDR1 DFQATT, CDR2 SNEGSKA (reference sequence). J was trimmed by 1 base and V by 8 bases; bases with no gene match: 10. Written as DNA, the CDR3 is TGCAGTTTCGACAGGGTCGTTAAGAACACTGAAGCTTTCTTT. Translated, it gives CSFDRVVKNTEAFF.

V usage is TRBV13 and J usage is TRBJ2-1, with 13 bases aligning to TRBD2. This CDR3 spans 17 amino acids. The germline V gene has CDR1 PRHDT and CDR2 FYEKMQ (reference sequence). Germline trimming cut 5 bases from V and 4 bases from J; bases unmatched to any gene: 8. The CDR3 DNA follows: TGTGCCAGCAGCACCCTTCCGGGACTAGCGGGATACAATGAGCAGTTCTTC. This gives the protein CASSTLPGLAGYNEQFF.

V gene TRBV20-1 combines with J gene TRBJ2-7, with TRBD2 identical over 10 bases. V gave up 5 bases and J gave up 7 bases; unmatched junction bases: 14. This CDR3 spans 15 amino acids. Germline values: CDR1 DFQATT, CDR2 SNEGSKA (reference sequence). The CDR3 DNA reads TGCAGTGCTCGACAAACGCTAGCGGGAGTAAGGGAGCAGTACTTC. Protein: CSARQTLAGVREQYF.